This T cell receptor beta chain was found in a study of T cell responses to AZD1222 COVID-19 vaccine. Worth noting for this clone: The sample contains more than one DNA sequence encoding this CDR3.

This table comes from immunoSEQ multiplex PCR, and its TCRdb copy is limited to in-frame clones, with some not included. Of under 200,000 clones listed, 90% to 95% are singletons. This CDR3 has 15 residues. The V gene lost 7 bases and the J gene lost 0 bases, with 10 bases spanning the gap. The V gene's germline CDR1 is MDHEN and CDR2 SYDVKM. The genes are TRBV28 and TRBJ2-6; no clear D gene. The sequence came from an adult who received the MenACWY meningococcal vaccine as a control. Sequenced here: peripheral blood, sampled 28 days after the second dose of the MenACWY control vaccine. CDR3 nucleotides: TGTGCCAGCAAGGGTGGGTCCTCTGGGGCCAACGTCCTGACTTTC. This translates into CASKGGSSGANVLTF.